Following are 21 T cell receptor beta chains from one sample sequenced in a study of shared clonotypes between healthy human individuals. Profiled with immunoSEQ multiplex PCR; TCRdb holds only in-frame clones, not every one. The sample records over a million clones, 65% to 75% being singletons. Sequencing was carried out using memory CD4+ T cells sorted from blood. Subset meaning: CD45RA-negative fraction. The receptor source for this set is a man aged 18 to 29 in good health.

The chain carries TRBV2 and TRBJ2-1; D is unclear. Germline V gene lookup returns CDR1 SNHLY and CDR2 FYNNEI. This CDR3 is 15 amino acids long. Trimming stripped 3 bases from V and 3 bases from J, with 12 bases between. The CDR3 sequence is CASSDISGNYNEQFF. CDR3 DNA: TGTGCCAGCAGTGACATTTCGGGCAACTACAATGAGCAGTTCTTC. Full variable domain (remainder filled in from reference TRBV2 and TRBJ2-1): EPEVTQTPSHQVTQMGQEVILRCVPISNHLYFYWYRQILGQKVEFLVSFYNNEISEKSEIFDDQFSVERPDGSNFTLKIRSTKLEDSAMYFCASSDISGNYNEQFFGPGTRLTVL.

The chain is built from TRBV9 and TRBJ1-5, with unresolved D. There are 17 residues in the CDR3. The V gene's germline CDR1 is SGDLS and CDR2 YYNGEE. The V and J ends lost 0 bases and 0 bases respectively, with 13 bases between them. The CDR3 nucleotides are TGTGCCAGCAGCGTAGCTACTGGGAGGATTAGCAATCAGCCCCAGCATTTT. Protein: CASSVATGRISNQPQHF.

On this clone itself: The same CDR3 can be traced to other DNA sequences in this sample. The rearrangement uses TRBV11-2 and TRBJ2-1; a possible D gene is TRBD2 (6 bases). Germline assignment: CDR1 SGHAT and CDR2 FQNNGV. CDR3 length equals 13 residues. V was clipped by 5 bases and J by 4 bases, with 9 bases between them. This CDR3 is CASSRDSYNEQFF. DNA for the CDR3: TGTGCCAGCAGCCGGGACTCTTACAATGAGCAGTTCTTC.

The chain recombines TRBV5-1 with TRBJ2-7; D remains ambiguous. Trimming pared 4 bases from V and 4 bases from J, leaving 12 bases between. Germline V lookup: CDR1 SGHRS, CDR2 YFSETQ. The CDR3 loop spans 13 amino acids. The CDR3 coding sequence is TGCGCCAGCAGCGGACCACAAGGTTACGAGCAGTACTTC. Translating gives CASSGPQGYEQYF.

This clone appeared a single time. The chain's CDR3 is CASSQGTEPYQETQYF. Here the CDR3 DNA reads TGCGCCAGCAGCCAAGGGACCGAACCTTACCAAGAGACCCAGTACTTC. This chain connects TRBV4-3 to TRBJ2-5; D is unresolved. Trimming left V 1 base short and J 0 bases short, with 12 bases between. Germline V gene lookup returns CDR1 LGHNA and CDR2 YSLEER. This CDR3 contains 16 residues.

The chain uses TRBV18 and TRBJ1-1; weak D call: TRBD1 (6 bases). Trimming removed 3 bases at V and 10 bases at J, with 27 bases between. CDR3 size: 17 residues. Germline V gene lookup returns CDR1 KGHSH and CDR2 LQKENI. The CDR3 DNA follows: TGTGCCAGCTCACCCTGGAGTGTTGAACAGGGTTCGCGGGGAGCTTTCTTT. As protein: CASSPWSVEQGSRGAFF.

The gene calls are TRBV7-2 and TRBJ1-2, with 9 bases fitting TRBD1. Per the germline V gene, CDR1 is SGHTA and CDR2 is FQGNSA. The CDR3 is 16 residues long. The ends lost 6 bases at V and 7 bases at J; junction bases unmatched: 15. CDR3 sequence (DNA): TGTGCCAGCAGGGAGGCTGAACTCGGGACAGGGTTTGGCTACACCTTC. The encoded protein is CASREAELGTGFGYTF.

The chain is built from TRBV5-1 and TRBJ2-5, with D tentatively TRBD1 (5 bases). Looked up from germline, CDR1 is SGHRS and CDR2 is YFSETQ. This CDR3 region has 15 residues. With 7 bases removed from V and 4 bases from J, the gap between germline ends came to 20 bases. The CDR3 protein is CASGGAGNLRETQYF. The CDR3, as DNA: TGCGCCAGCGGTGGGGCAGGAAACCTGAGAGAGACCCAGTACTTC.

The chain's CDR3 is CASSPRSGDTIYF. The CDR3 DNA follows: TGTGCCAGCTCACCCCGCTCGGGGGACACCATATATTTT. J is TRBJ1-3 and V is TRBV18, with D possibly being TRBD1 (5 bases). V lost 3 bases and J 8 bases, leaving 11 bases between the germline ends. The CDR3 has 13 residues. Germline V CDR1 and CDR2: KGHSH, LQKENI.

This clone was counted once. The chain recombines TRBV10-3 with TRBJ2-1; a weak D match, TRBD2 (5 bases). The CDR3 is 13 residues long. With 10 bases removed from V and 2 bases from J, the gap between germline ends came to 12 bases. In germline, CDR1 is ENHRY, CDR2 SYGVKD. CDR3 DNA: TGTGCCACTCAGCGGCCCGCCTACAATGAGCAGTTCTTC. It specifies CATQRPAYNEQFF.

This rearrangement joins TRBV2 to TRBJ2-5; either TRBD1 or TRBD2 may fit D (5 bases each). V was shortened by 4 bases and J by 5 bases, with 8 bases between the two germline ends. CDR1 SNHLY and CDR2 FYNNEI come from the germline V gene. The CDR3 sequence is 12 residues long. CDR3 sequence (DNA): TGTGCCAGCAGTGTTGAGGGGGAGACCCAGTACTTC. Amino acid sequence: CASSVEGETQYF.

This clone came up a few times. The rearrangement links TRBV7-2 to TRBJ2-3, with D perhaps matching TRBD1 (5 bases). The germline V and J ends were trimmed by 8 bases and 1 base, with 7 bases remaining between them. This CDR3 has 12 amino acids. Germline V gives CDR1 SGHTA, CDR2 FQGNSA. In DNA form, the CDR3 reads TGTGCCAGCGAACAGGGCACAGATACGCAGTATTTT. Encoded protein: CASEQGTDTQYF.

The chain has TRBV30 and TRBJ1-1, with D possibly TRBD1 on 5 matching bases. Trimming took off 7 bases at V and 4 bases at J, with 13 bases between the two ends. Germline CDR1 GTSNPN, CDR2 SVGIG (reference sequence). The CDR3 is made up of 12 amino acids. The CDR3 is CASTDGGTEAFF. DNA of the CDR3: TGTGCCTCCACAGACGGGGGCACTGAAGCTTTCTTT.

This chain links TRBV19 with TRBJ1-2; D may be TRBD1 (5 bases). V was shortened by 6 bases and J by 1 base, with 18 bases between the two germline ends. This CDR3 is 16 amino acids long. Per germline, CDR1 LNHDA and CDR2 SQIVND (reference sequence). The CDR3 region is CASSNPPGRINYGYTF. The CDR3 region has the DNA TGTGCCAGTAGCAACCCACCGGGACGTATTAACTATGGCTACACCTTC. The full variable domain, with the rest looked up from reference TRBV19 and TRBJ1-2, is DGGITQSPKYLFRKEGQNVTLSCEQNLNHDAMYWYRQDPGQGLRLIYYSQIVNDFQKGDIAEGYSVSREKKESFPLTVTSAQKNPTAFYLCASSNPPGRINYGYTFGSGTRLTVV.

The chain combines TRBV27 with TRBJ2-1, with TRBD2 identical over 8 bases. The V gene end was trimmed by 4 bases and the J gene end by 8 bases; junction bases not matched to a gene: 7. The CDR3 is made up of 14 amino acids. Per the germline V gene, CDR1 is MNHEY and CDR2 is SMNVEV (reference sequence). The CDR3 sequence is CASSSPGLGDEQFF. The DNA for the CDR3 is TGTGCCAGCAGTTCACCGGGACTAGGGGATGAGCAGTTCTTC.

The chain combines TRBV5-1 with TRBJ1-2; no firm D call. From germline, CDR1 is SGHRS and CDR2 YFSETQ. This CDR3 spans 14 amino acids. Deletions cut 2 bases from V and 6 bases from J, with 14 bases between. The CDR3, as DNA: TGCGCCAGCAGCTTCCCCCAAGCGCCGGATGGCTACACCTTC. The encoded protein is CASSFPQAPDGYTF.

Regarding this clone: This sample also contains other DNA sequences that code for the same CDR3. V usage is TRBV2 and J usage is TRBJ1-3, with a tentative D call TRBD1 (5 bases). CDR3 length: 15 amino acids. The V end lost 5 bases, the J end lost 0 bases, and 11 bases lay between the germline ends. CDR1 SNHLY and CDR2 FYNNEI come from the germline V gene. The DNA for the CDR3 is TGTGCCAGCAGTCGGGACCGAAACTCTGGAAACACCATATATTTT. The encoded protein is CASSRDRNSGNTIYF. Full variable domain (missing parts from reference TRBV2 and TRBJ1-3): EPEVTQTPSHQVTQMGQEVILRCVPISNHLYFYWYRQILGQKVEFLVSFYNNEISEKSEIFDDQFSVERPDGSNFTLKIRSTKLEDSAMYFCASSRDRNSGNTIYFGEGSWLTVV.

V is TRBV6-5 and J is TRBJ1-1; D possibly corresponds to TRBD1 (5 bases). The CDR3 has 16 residues. V lost 2 bases to trimming and J lost 9 bases, with 22 bases between them. The V gene's germline CDR1 is MNHEY and CDR2 SVGAGI. CDR3 region: CASSYMGSGLGDKAFF. As DNA, the CDR3 is TGTGCCAGCAGTTACATGGGTTCAGGGTTGGGAGATAAAGCTTTCTTT.

V gene TRBV5-1 combines with J gene TRBJ2-7, with 10 positions matching TRBD1. Losses at the gene ends were 0 bases for V and 0 bases for J; bases not matched to a gene: 3. Germline V CDR1 and CDR2: SGHRS, YFSETQ. The CDR3 runs to 16 residues. The chain's CDR3 is CASSLGGQGSSYEQYF. The DNA of the CDR3 is TGCGCCAGCAGCTTGGGGGGACAGGGGAGCTCCTACGAGCAGTACTTC.

The rearrangement joins TRBV19 to TRBJ1-4; 7 bases agree with TRBD1. The CDR3 is 13 amino acids. V dropped 6 bases and J dropped 8; count of bases not matched to a gene: 6. CDR1 LNHDA and CDR2 SQIVND come from the germline V gene (reference sequence). The CDR3 protein is CASSPTGPEKLFF. The CDR3 nucleotides read TGTGCCAGTAGCCCGACAGGGCCAGAAAAACTGTTTTTT.

The chain joins TRBV30 to TRBJ1-4, with D uncertain. Trimming removed 0 bases at V and 5 bases at J, with 13 bases between. The CDR3 loop spans 15 amino acids. Per germline, CDR1 GTSNPN and CDR2 SVGIG (reference sequence). The CDR3 DNA reads TGTGCCTGGAGTGTACAAGGGTTTAAAAATGAAAAACTGTTTTTT. It yields the protein CAWSVQGFKNEKLFF. Drawing the rest from reference TRBV30 and TRBJ1-4, the complete variable domain is SQTIHQWPATLVQPVGSPLSLECTVEGTSNPNLYWYRQAAGRGLQLLFYSVGIGQISSEVPQNLSASRPQDRQFILSSKKLLLSDSGFYLCAWSVQGFKNEKLFFGSGTQLSVL.